This TCR beta chain was sequenced during a study of blood T cell repertoires in COVID-19. At the level of the study: There were acute and convalescent COVID-19 samples, and they came from the United States, Italy and Spain.

In the original analysis: How many nucleated cells were present was estimated from reference gene primer amplification. The data were produced by immunoSEQ multiplex PCR, yet TCRdb's version contains in-frame clones alone and is incomplete. V and J calls and clone size follow that table, whereas D and trimming were derived from the DNA. Of approximately 100,000 clones listed, roughly nine tenths are singletons. CDR1 and CDR2 from the germline V gene are MNHEY and SVGEGT. The CDR3 spans 13 residues. Trimming stripped 7 bases from V and 7 bases from J, with 13 bases between. The sequencing sample was made of peripheral blood. The receptor's source is a man in his fifties with acute or convalescent COVID-19. The chain couples TRBV6-2 or TRBV6-3 to TRBJ2-2; D is perhaps TRBD2 (6 bases). Here the CDR3 reads CASNPRGIGELFF. The DNA of the CDR3 is TGTGCCAGCAACCCACGGGGGATCGGGGAGCTGTTTTTT.